One and the same sample provided the 18 T cell receptor beta chains below, sequenced in a study of T cells after yellow fever vaccination. A single record per CDR3 protein comes from TCRdb applying MiXCR to the 5' RACE reads. The sample contains about 250,000 distinct CDR3 sequences, roughly 4% of which appear only once. The specimen comprised PBMCs, sampled 15 days after the yellow fever booster vaccination. The receptors shown here come from a man aged 18 to 29 who received the YFV17D yellow fever vaccine.

This clonotype was recorded many times. The CDR3 protein is CASSQQGGETQYF. CDR3 in DNA: TGTGCCAGCAGCCAGCAGGGGGGGGAGACCCAGTACTTC. The chain has TRBV7-2 and TRBJ2-5, with D perhaps TRBD1 or TRBD2 (7 bases each). This CDR3 has 13 residues. Trimming left V 5 bases short and J 5 bases short, with 12 bases between. In germline, CDR1 is SGHTA, CDR2 FQGNSA.

This clonotype was recorded many times. V is TRBV7-2 and J is TRBJ1-5; 7 nucleotides agree with TRBD1. Per germline, CDR1 SGHTA and CDR2 FQGNSA. The CDR3 has 14 residues. The junction had 6 bases not matched to a gene; V was cut back by 4 bases and J by 6 bases. The DNA of the CDR3 is TGTGCCAGCAGCTCCACAGGGGATAGTCAGCCCCAGCATTTT. Protein product: CASSSTGDSQPQHF.

This clonotype was recorded at least ten times. V is TRBV12-3 or TRBV12-4 and J is TRBJ1-3; D is unresolved. Trimming cost V 6 bases and J 2 bases, with 23 bases left between them. This CDR3 is built from 18 residues. The CDR3 region is CASRLKTSTRRPGNTIYF. CDR3 DNA: TGTGCCAGCAGACTAAAGACGAGCACACGGAGGCCTGGAAACACCATATATTTT.

Ten or more counts support this clonotype. This chain connects TRBV6-5 to TRBJ1-6, with D perhaps TRBD1 (6 bases). V was cut by 5 bases and J by 9 bases, with 20 bases left in between. The CDR3 contains 16 residues. Germline loops: CDR1 MNHEY, CDR2 SVGAGI. The CDR3 sequence is CASSIRQAQWGSPLHF. As DNA, the CDR3 is TGTGCCAGCAGTATACGACAGGCCCAGTGGGGTTCACCCCTCCACTTT.

This clonotype has at least ten counts. V gene TRBV7-9 combines with J gene TRBJ2-5; the match to TRBD2 covers 11 bases. CDR1 is SEHNR and CDR2 is FQNEAQ in the germline V gene (reference sequence). The CDR3 is 15 residues long. The V and J ends lost 5 bases and 5 bases, in that order; junction bases with no gene match: 7. CDR3 bases: TGTGCCAGCAGCCTCCTAGCGGGGGGCGGTGAGACCCAGTACTTC. It encodes CASSLLAGGGETQYF.

This clonotype was picked up many times. The V call is TRBV7-9, the J call TRBJ2-7, with D perhaps TRBD1 (6 bases). Germline CDR1 and CDR2: SEHNR and FQNEAQ (reference sequence). Trimming took off 5 bases at V and 7 bases at J, with 12 bases between the two ends. The CDR3 runs to 12 residues. Here the CDR3 DNA reads TGTGCCAGCAGCAAAACAGGGTTAGAGCAGTACGTC. Translation gives CASSKTGLEQYV.

This clonotype was counted a few times. The chain carries TRBV5-5 and TRBJ1-6, with a tentative D call TRBD1 (6 bases). Germline V gene sequence: CDR1 SGHKS, CDR2 YYEKEE (reference sequence). Trimming took off 4 bases at V and 10 bases at J, with 15 bases between the two ends. The CDR3 is 14 residues long. CDR3 coding DNA: TGTGCCAGCAGCGGTGGACAGTTTAGATCACCCCTCCACTTT. It yields the protein CASSGGQFRSPLHF.

This clonotype has a count of ten or more. The chain recombines TRBV4-1 with TRBJ2-5, with D unclear. Trimming cost V 0 bases and J 4 bases, with 12 bases left between them. The V gene's germline CDR1 is MGHRA and CDR2 YSYEKL. CDR3 length: 15 residues. The CDR3 loop reads CASSQDGQARETQYF. The CDR3, as DNA: TGCGCCAGCAGCCAAGATGGCCAAGCGAGAGAGACCCAGTACTTC.

This clonotype was observed at least ten times. The V call is TRBV7-2, the J call TRBJ2-5, with TRBD2 matching 8 bases. V was clipped by 5 bases and J by 4 bases; unmatched bases: 21. CDR3 length: 19 amino acids. Germline loops: CDR1 SGHTA, CDR2 FQGNSA. The CDR3 DNA reads as TGTGCCAGCAGCACCTTTCCTATGCGGGGGGAGCACAACAGAGAGACCCAGTACTTC. It is translated as CASSTFPMRGEHNRETQYF.

This clonotype was counted many times. This rearrangement joins TRBV7-9 to TRBJ2-3; no reliable D call. This CDR3 is built from 14 residues. Germline V gene lookup returns CDR1 SEHNR and CDR2 FQNEAQ (reference sequence). The V end was cut by 4 bases, the J end by 4 bases, with 12 bases between. CDR3 coding DNA: TGTGCCAGCAGCTCCCTCGCAAGAGCAGATACGCAGTATTTT. Translating gives CASSSLARADTQYF.

This clonotype was observed many times. This chain joins TRBV6-5 and TRBJ2-7, with a tentative D call TRBD2 (7 bases). V was trimmed by 7 bases and J by 3 bases, leaving 13 bases between them. This CDR3 region has 13 residues. Germline CDR1 and CDR2: MNHEY and SVGAGI. The CDR3: CASKAGAIYEQYF. The CDR3 DNA is TGTGCCAGCAAGGCGGGGGCGATCTACGAGCAGTACTTC.

This clonotype was seen many times. This chain connects TRBV5-1 to TRBJ1-1, with TRBD1 matching over 8 bases. Germline V lookup: CDR1 SGHRS, CDR2 YFSETQ. The CDR3 loop spans 16 amino acids. Trimming removed 5 bases from V and 1 base from J; junction bases left unmatched: 10. The CDR3 DNA sequence: TGCGCCAGCAGAGGACAGGGTCTTTCACAGAACACTGAAGCTTTCTTT. The encoded protein is CASRGQGLSQNTEAFF. Looking up the rest from reference TRBV5-1 and TRBJ1-1 gives the full variable domain: KAGVTQTPRYLIKTRGQQVTLSCSPISGHRSVSWYQQTPGQGLQFLFEYFSETQRNKGNFPGRFSGRQFSNSRSEMNVSTLELGDSALYLCASRGQGLSQNTEAFFGQGTRLTVV.

This clonotype has at least ten counts. This chain joins TRBV7-9 and TRBJ2-6; TRBD1 matches 8 bases. The CDR3 has 17 amino acids. V gave up 5 bases and J gave up 4 bases; unmatched junction bases: 10. CDR1 is SEHNR, CDR2 FQNEAQ, per germline (reference sequence). CDR3 sequence: CASSAGQGLRGANVLTF. CDR3 sequence (DNA): TGTGCCAGCAGCGCCGGACAGGGATTGAGAGGGGCCAACGTCCTGACTTTC. Filled out from reference TRBV7-9 and TRBJ2-6, the complete variable domain reads DTGVSQNPRHKITKRGQNVTFRCDPISEHNRLYWYRQTLGQGPEFLTYFQNEAQLEKSRLLSDRFSAERPKGSFSTLEIQRTEQGDSAMYLCASSAGQGLRGANVLTFGAGSRLTVL.

Ten or more counts support this clonotype. The chain joins TRBV5-1 to TRBJ1-1; D call uncertain. V lost 2 bases and J lost 2, with 7 bases in between. Germline values: CDR1 SGHRS, CDR2 YFSETQ. The CDR3 totals 13 residues. This CDR3 reads CASSFSRNTEAFF. Here the CDR3 DNA reads TGCGCCAGCAGCTTCTCCAGAAACACTGAAGCTTTCTTT. Full variable domain (outside the CDR3, taken from reference TRBV5-1 and TRBJ1-1): KAGVTQTPRYLIKTRGQQVTLSCSPISGHRSVSWYQQTPGQGLQFLFEYFSETQRNKGNFPGRFSGRQFSNSRSEMNVSTLELGDSALYLCASSFSRNTEAFFGQGTRLTVV.

The table lists this clonotype with many counts. This sequence joins TRBV4-2 and TRBJ2-5, with D possibly TRBD2 on 5 matching bases. V lost 3 bases and J 5 bases, leaving 16 bases between the germline ends. CDR3 length: 15 amino acids. CDR1 LGHNA and CDR2 YNFKEQ come from the germline V gene. In DNA, the CDR3 is TGTGCCAGCAGCCACCCACGGAGGATTGGGGAGACCCAGTACTTC. Its translation: CASSHPRRIGETQYF.

This clonotype was observed many times. The chain combines TRBV20-1 with TRBJ2-3; 14 bases match TRBD2. CDR1 and CDR2 from the germline V gene are DFQATT and SNEGSKA (reference sequence). The CDR3 has 14 amino acids. With 5 bases clipped from V and 4 bases from J, the junction kept 2 bases outside the gene matches. The CDR3: CSAATSGGADTQYF. The CDR3, as DNA: TGCAGTGCTGCGACTAGCGGGGGGGCAGATACGCAGTATTTT.

This clonotype has only a few counts. V is TRBV25-1 and J is TRBJ2-3; 7 bases map to TRBD1. Germline assignment: CDR1 MGHDK and CDR2 SYGVNS. J lost 6 bases, V lost 4 bases, and 7 bases had no gene match. The CDR3 consists of 14 residues. The CDR3 bases are TGTGCCAGCAGTGTGCGGACAGGAGGTGATACGCAGTATTTT. This translates into CASSVRTGGDTQYF.

In regard to this clonotype: This may be a read error, as it is one base from a much larger clone. V is TRBV5-8 and J is TRBJ1-6; 7 nucleotides agree with TRBD1. Germline CDR1 SGHTS, CDR2 YDEGEE. The CDR3 spans 14 residues. The V segment lost 2 bases and the J segment 8 bases; nucleotides outside the gene matches: 4. CDR3 sequence (DNA): TGTGCCAGCAGCTTCGGACAGGCCTATTCACCCCTCCACTTT. Protein sequence: CASSFGQAYSPLHF.